In this sample, the clone carrying this T cell receptor beta chain turned up many times. The antigen is not known. This specimen comes from a study of response to subunit inactivated influenza vaccine. The study, taken as a whole, reports: Authors proposed each seasonal influenza vaccination draws in few new T cells.

The germline V and J ends were trimmed by 3 bases and 12 bases, with 15 bases remaining between them. CDR1 is DFQATT, CDR2 SNEGSKA, per germline (reference sequence). The CDR3 is made up of 12 amino acids. In TCRdb, the RT-PCR reads were re-called with MiXCR into one record per CDR3 protein. This sample has under 550,000 distinct CDR3 sequences, with approximately 7.2% found just once. The rearrangement links TRBV20-1 to TRBJ2-1; the D is unclear. Material: PBMCs from blood, obtained approximately 25 months after vaccination. This TCR came from a man between 50 and 70 years old who received an inactivated influenza vaccine. The CDR3 nucleotides are TGCAGTGCTAGTGGGTTTGGGGAATGGCAGTTCTTC. This encodes CSASGFGEWQFF.